This TCR beta chain stems from a study of blood T cells in healthy people across ages. Study results and limitations: Lack of knowledge of donor CMV status possibly confounded expanded clonotype changes.

This clonotype appeared a few times. Antigen specificity is unknown. Then a second PCR, running about 6 to 11 cycles, was carried out with a sample-barcoded 5' primer and a J-beta primer mix. TCRdb itself ran the 5' RACE reads through MiXCR, one entry per CDR3 protein. Of a few hundred thousand distinct CDR3 sequences listed, about 27% are singletons. Germline CDR1 reads LGHDT; CDR2 reads YNNKEL (reference sequence). V dropped 1 base and J dropped 8 bases, with 6 bases sitting between them. This CDR3 has 11 residues. These same records also appear under a second study, on T cells of mothers and their children.

The chain links TRBV3-1 to TRBJ2-7, with TRBD1 as a possible D gene (6 bases). Sequencing was done on a sample of blood. The clonotype comes from a boy aged 2 to 9 in good health. CDR3 nucleotide sequence: TGTGCCAGCAGCCAAGGGGACAAGCAGTACTTC. Protein sequence: CASSQGDKQYF.